This T cell receptor (beta chain) was identified in a study of shared clonotypes between healthy human individuals. Study results and caveats: Between four donors, naive CD4 clonotypes were shared at a level of about 5%.

As processed by the authors: Junction-only sequences without quality scores were provided by ImmunoSEQ, so filtering was different. The assay was immunoSEQ multiplex PCR, and TCRdb's table has in-frame clones only and misses some. V, J and clone size were drawn from that table, and D and trimming were deduced from the DNA. The sample has about 1.1 million clones, around 78% seen once. V lost 5 bases, J lost 4 bases, and 7 bases stayed unmatched. From germline, CDR1 is SNHLY and CDR2 FYNNEI. The CDR3 covers 15 residues. Note on this clone: No antigen is known for it.

The receptor's source is a man aged 18 to 29 in good health. Some clones in this sample may be carry-over from other donors' samples. The chain combines TRBV2 with TRBJ2-3; the match to TRBD1 covers 9 bases. The sequencing sample was made of memory CD4+ T cells from PBMCs. Described subset: CD45RA-negative fraction. In DNA, the CDR3 is TGTGCCAGCAGTCCGAAGGACAGGGGTGCAGATACGCAGTATTTT. This encodes CASSPKDRGADTQYF.